A single sample gave rise to the 25 T cell receptor beta chains below, sequenced in a study of T cells in tuberculosis. The table came from immunoSEQ multiplex PCR; TCRdb's copy has only in-frame clones and leaves some out. The data contain roughly 32,000 clones, roughly 95% of them seen just once; the ten biggest clones take up 2% to 3%. Material: PBMCs. Every receptor here comes from a donor aged 10-29 years with latent tuberculosis or without tuberculosis infection.

This chain uses TRBV29-1 with TRBJ1-1; 10 bases line up with TRBD1. In germline, CDR1 is SQVTM, CDR2 ANQGSEA. The V and J ends lost 5 bases and 5 bases, in that order; junction bases with no gene match: 8. The CDR3 extends over 14 amino acids. The CDR3 region has the DNA TGCAGCGTTCTAGACAGGGGGCGGTTGACTGAAGCTTTCTTT. It translates to CSVLDRGRLTEAFF. Filled out from reference TRBV29-1 and TRBJ1-1, the complete variable domain reads SAVISQKPSRDICQRGTSLTIQCQVDSQVTMMFWYRQQPGQSLTLIATANQGSEATYESGFVIDKFPISRPNLTFSTLTVSNMSPEDSSIYLCSVLDRGRLTEAFFGQGTRLTVV.

Here the CDR3 DNA reads TGTGCCAGTAGTATACAGGGGGCTGTAGAATATGGCTACACCTTC. Protein sequence: CASSIQGAVEYGYTF. This chain joins TRBV19 and TRBJ1-2, with TRBD1 identical over 8 bases. The ends lost 2 bases at V and 5 bases at J; junction bases unmatched: 7. There are 15 residues in the CDR3. Germline V gives CDR1 LNHDA, CDR2 SQIVND (reference sequence).

The rearrangement links TRBV7-2 to TRBJ2-5, with TRBD2 as a possible D gene (5 bases). This CDR3 region has 14 residues. Germline V gene lookup returns CDR1 SGHTA and CDR2 FQGNSA. V was trimmed by 5 bases and J by 5 bases, leaving 15 bases between them. The CDR3 DNA reads as TGTGCCAGCAGCCCCTCCGGCGGGTGGGAGACCCAGTACTTC. Encoded protein: CASSPSGGWETQYF.

Here the CDR3 DNA reads TGTGCCAGCAGTCCTACAGGTTATGGCTACACCTTC. It specifies CASSPTGYGYTF. V gene TRBV2 combines with J gene TRBJ1-2, with D possibly TRBD1 on 5 matching bases. V shed 5 bases and J shed 5 bases, with 9 bases lying between them. The CDR3 is 12 amino acids. Germline CDR1 reads SNHLY; CDR2 reads FYNNEI.

This rearrangement joins TRBV5-4 to TRBJ1-4, with 10 bases fitting TRBD1. J gave up 8 bases and V 4 bases, and 8 bases lay outside the gene matches. The CDR3 is made up of 15 amino acids. Germline lookup yields CDR1 SGHNT and CDR2 YYREEE (reference sequence). The CDR3 reads CASSLSGQGREKLFF. In DNA, the CDR3 is TGTGCCAGCAGCCTATCGGGACAGGGGAGGGAAAAACTGTTTTTT.

This clone was recorded only once. The chain uses TRBV5-8 and TRBJ2-5; 8 bases are a match to TRBD2. CDR1 is SGHTS and CDR2 is YDEGEE in the germline V gene. The CDR3 is made up of 14 amino acids. V was clipped by 4 bases and J by 5 bases; unmatched bases: 7. DNA for the CDR3: TGTGCCAGCAGCGGAGGGACGGGGGGGGAGACCCAGTACTTC. Encoded protein: CASSGGTGGETQYF.

The rearrangement links TRBV5-1 to TRBJ1-1; D is perhaps TRBD1 (6 bases). The CDR3 is 15 amino acids. The germline V gene has CDR1 SGHRS and CDR2 YFSETQ. Trimming stripped 4 bases from V and 0 bases from J, with 13 bases between. Here the CDR3 DNA reads TGCGCCAGCAGCCCGACTACAGGGATGAACACTGAAGCTTTCTTT. This encodes CASSPTTGMNTEAFF.

The gene calls are TRBV10-1 and TRBJ2-3; D possibly corresponds to TRBD2 (5 bases). Germline V lookup: CDR1 WNHNN, CDR2 SYGVQD (reference sequence). V was shortened by 3 bases and J by 1 base, with 8 bases between the two germline ends. This CDR3 is 14 amino acids long. The CDR3 region has the DNA TGCGCCAGCAGTGACGGAGGCGGCACAGATACGCAGTATTTT. Its protein product is CASSDGGGTDTQYF.

V usage is TRBV7-9 and J usage is TRBJ1-6; a weak D match, TRBD1 (6 bases). The CDR3 length is 16 residues. Germline V gene sequence: CDR1 SEHNR, CDR2 FQNEAQ (reference sequence). The germline V and J ends were trimmed by 10 bases and 0 bases, with 16 bases remaining between them. Here the CDR3 DNA reads TGTGCCACCAACCGGGACAAGAGCTCCTATAATTCACCCCTCCACTTT. Amino acids: CATNRDKSSYNSPLHF.

The V call is TRBV4-1, the J call TRBJ1-2, with D possibly matching TRBD1 (6 bases). Per the germline V gene, CDR1 is MGHRA and CDR2 is YSYEKL. V dropped 3 bases and J dropped 4 bases, with 12 bases sitting between them. This CDR3 is 14 amino acids long. CDR3 sequence (DNA): TGCGCCAGCAGCCACAACAGGGTCGGCTATGGCTACACCTTC. Residues: CASSHNRVGYGYTF.

The chain carries TRBV9 and TRBJ2-5; TRBD1 aligns across 7 bases. Germline values: CDR1 SGDLS, CDR2 YYNGEE. V trimming: 2 bases; J trimming: 5 bases; junction bases outside the gene matches: 6. This CDR3 has 14 amino acids. The CDR3 DNA reads TGTGCCAGCAGCGTGGGACAGTGGGGGGAGACCCAGTACTTC. Amino acid sequence: CASSVGQWGETQYF.

The rearrangement links TRBV27 to TRBJ2-5, with a tentative D call TRBD2 (6 bases). Germline values: CDR1 MNHEY, CDR2 SMNVEV (reference sequence). The CDR3 totals 13 residues. V was shortened by 2 bases and J by 5 bases, with 9 bases between the two germline ends. The CDR3 DNA reads TGTGCCAGCAGTTTAGGGACTCGCGAGACCCAGTACTTC. It encodes CASSLGTRETQYF.

The rearrangement links TRBV18 to TRBJ2-2, with D perhaps matching TRBD2 (5 bases). This CDR3 has 15 residues. Germline assignment: CDR1 KGHSH and CDR2 LQKENI. Trimming removed 0 bases at V and 4 bases at J, with 9 bases between. CDR3 DNA sequence: TGTGCCAGCTCACCACCCGGGGTCCCCACCGGGGAGCTGTTTTTT. Amino acid sequence: CASSPPGVPTGELFF.

V is TRBV6-5 and J is TRBJ2-2; TRBD2 is a possible D gene (7 bases). V dropped 6 bases and J dropped 6 bases, with 17 bases sitting between them. CDR1 and CDR2 (germline): MNHEY, SVGAGI. This CDR3 is built from 15 residues. The CDR3 loop reads CASRIEGGSAGELFF. CDR3 nucleotides: TGTGCCAGCAGGATAGAGGGGGGGAGCGCCGGGGAGCTGTTTTTT.

The CDR3: CARTGTAETNSPLHF. The DNA for the CDR3 is TGTGCCAGAACCGGGACTGCAGAGACTAATTCACCCCTCCACTTT. This rearrangement joins TRBV6-1 to TRBJ1-6; the D gene is possibly TRBD1 (5 bases). The germline CDR1 and CDR2 sequences are MNHNS and SASEGT. V shed 9 bases and J shed 6 bases, with 18 bases lying between them. The CDR3 runs 15 residues.

J is TRBJ2-4 and V is TRBV6-5; D ambiguous. V was clipped by 0 bases and J by 1 base, with 7 bases between them. The CDR3 consists of 15 residues. Germline CDR1 is MNHEY and CDR2 is SVGAGI. Written as DNA, the CDR3 is TGTGCCAGCAGTTACTCGGTGAGGGCCAAAAACATTCAGTACTTC. Translated, it gives CASSYSVRAKNIQYF.

The count of this clone is one. The genes are TRBV14 and TRBJ2-1, with 9 bases that match TRBD2. V dropped 0 bases and J dropped 13; count of bases not matched to a gene: 10. This CDR3 region has 15 residues. CDR1 is SGHDN and CDR2 is FVKESK in the germline V gene. The CDR3 region is CASSQDMDSGRDQFF. The CDR3 DNA reads as TGTGCCAGCAGCCAAGATATGGATAGCGGGAGAGATCAGTTCTTC.

The chain couples TRBV14 to TRBJ2-2; perhaps TRBD2 as D (6 bases). CDR3 size: 15 residues. Trimming took 2 bases from V and 3 from J, leaving 10 bases between them. Germline values: CDR1 SGHDN, CDR2 FVKESK. The CDR3 nucleotides read TGTGCCAGCAGCCAATCCGGGGGTTACACCGGGGAGCTGTTTTTT. It encodes CASSQSGGYTGELFF.

This sequence joins TRBV27 and TRBJ1-5; the D gene is possibly TRBD1 (5 bases). In germline, CDR1 is MNHEY, CDR2 SMNVEV (reference sequence). This CDR3 is built from 20 residues. The V gene lost 5 bases and the J gene lost 5 bases, with 31 bases spanning the gap. The DNA for the CDR3 is TGTGCCAGCAGTCCAGGGCTAACAAGGATTTCAGAGTGGGGTGATCAGCCCCAGCATTTT. It specifies CASSPGLTRISEWGDQPQHF.

The chain employs TRBV5-6 and TRBJ1-2; TRBD1 might be the D (5 bases). Trimming removed 0 bases from V and 7 bases from J, with 13 bases in between. The CDR3 is made up of 14 amino acids. Per germline, CDR1 SGHDT and CDR2 YYEEEE. The CDR3 DNA follows: TGTGCCAGCAGCTTGGGGTCATCTAGGGGTGGCTACACCTTC. This translates into CASSLGSSRGGYTF. The full variable domain, rest sourced from reference TRBV5-6 and TRBJ1-2, is DAGVTQSPTHLIKTRGQQVTLRCSPKSGHDTVSWYQQALGQGPQFIFQYYEEEERQRGNFPDRFSGHQFPNYSSELNVNALLLGDSALYLCASSLGSSRGGYTFGSGTRLTVV.

The chain combines TRBV7-8 with TRBJ2-5; D may be TRBD2 (5 bases). The germline V gene has CDR1 SGHVS and CDR2 FQNEAQ. Trimming took off 5 bases at V and 5 bases at J, with 12 bases between the two ends. The CDR3 consists of 13 residues. CDR3 sequence: CASSPGSEETQYF. The CDR3, as DNA: TGTGCCAGCAGCCCGGGGAGCGAGGAGACCCAGTACTTC.

The rearrangement joins TRBV19 to TRBJ1-6; TRBD1 matches 8 bases. Germline V gene lookup returns CDR1 LNHDA and CDR2 SQIVND (reference sequence). CDR3 length equals 17 residues. V lost 5 bases and J lost 8; bases outside the gene matches: 14. Here the CDR3 reads CASSRTGPIWVDSPLHF. The CDR3 DNA reads TGTGCCAGTAGTCGGACAGGGCCCATCTGGGTGGATTCACCCCTCCACTTT.

This clone has more than one count but fewer than ten. This chain joins TRBV18 and TRBJ2-1; TRBD2 aligns across 7 bases. The V gene end was trimmed by 3 bases and the J gene end by 4 bases; junction bases not matched to a gene: 6. The CDR3 is made up of 15 amino acids. CDR1 and CDR2 from the germline V gene are KGHSH and LQKENI. CDR3 residues: CASSPPGGNYNEQFF. CDR3 in DNA: TGTGCCAGCTCACCTCCCGGGGGGAATTACAATGAGCAGTTCTTC.

The chain employs TRBV10-1 and TRBJ2-5, with no clear D. Trimming pared 0 bases from V and 5 bases from J, leaving 13 bases between. The CDR3 spans 15 residues. Germline-derived CDR1 and CDR2 are WNHNN and SYGVQD (reference sequence). CDR3 in amino acids: CASSESGTLAETQYF. Here the CDR3 DNA reads TGCGCCAGCAGTGAGTCGGGCACCCTGGCGGAGACCCAGTACTTC.

The chain combines TRBV23-1 with TRBJ1-2; 9 nucleotides agree with TRBD1. TRBV23-1 is sorted into the ORF group, with uncertain function. CDR3 length equals 17 residues. Trimming took 0 bases from V and 4 from J; bases not matched to a gene: 9. In DNA, the CDR3 is TGCGCCAGCAGTCAATCCCCGGGAAACAGGGGGCGCTATGGCTACACCTTC. This gives the protein CASSQSPGNRGRYGYTF.